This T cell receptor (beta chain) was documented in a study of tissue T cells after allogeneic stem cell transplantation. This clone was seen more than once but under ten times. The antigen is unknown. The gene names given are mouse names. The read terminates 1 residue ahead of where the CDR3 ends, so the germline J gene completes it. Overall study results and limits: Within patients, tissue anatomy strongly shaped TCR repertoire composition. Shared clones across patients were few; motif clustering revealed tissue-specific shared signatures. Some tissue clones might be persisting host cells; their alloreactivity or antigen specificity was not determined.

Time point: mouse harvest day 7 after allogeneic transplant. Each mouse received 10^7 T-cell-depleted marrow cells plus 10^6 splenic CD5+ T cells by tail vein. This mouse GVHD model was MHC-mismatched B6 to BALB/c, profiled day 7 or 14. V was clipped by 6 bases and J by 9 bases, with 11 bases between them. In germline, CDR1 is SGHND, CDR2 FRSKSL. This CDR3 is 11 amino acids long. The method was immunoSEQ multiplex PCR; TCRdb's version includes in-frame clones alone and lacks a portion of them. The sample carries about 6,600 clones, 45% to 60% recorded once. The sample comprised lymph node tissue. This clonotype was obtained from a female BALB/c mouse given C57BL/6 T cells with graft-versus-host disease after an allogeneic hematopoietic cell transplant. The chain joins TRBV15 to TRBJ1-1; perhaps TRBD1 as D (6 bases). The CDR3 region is CASSQQGKVFF. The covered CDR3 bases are TGTGCCAGCAGCCAACAGGGAAAAGTCTTC.